This record covers a single TCR beta chain. CDR3 length: 11 residues. The germline gives CDR1 SQVTM, CDR2 ANQGSEA. V was clipped by 3 bases and J by 9 bases, with 9 bases between them. TCRdb's copy holds only in-frame clones and misses some; the assay was immunoSEQ multiplex PCR. This table has roughly 1,100,000 clones, about three quarters appearing once. The source of the sample is a study of shared clonotypes between healthy human individuals. This clonotype originated in a man aged 18 to 30 in good health. The genes are TRBV29-1 and TRBJ2-4; D is uncertain. The specimen was memory CD4+ T cells sorted from blood. As to subset: CD45RA-negative fraction. The CDR3: CSVESSSIQYF. CDR3 DNA sequence: TGCAGCGTTGAGTCTAGTAGCATTCAGTACTTC. Based on the CDR3 plus reference TRBV29-1 and TRBJ2-4, the full variable domain is SAVISQKPSRDICQRGTSLTIQCQVDSQVTMMFWYRQQPGQSLTLIATANQGSEATYESGFVIDKFPISRPNLTFSTLTVSNMSPEDSSIYLCSVESSSIQYFGAGTRLSVL.